These T cell receptor beta chains were read from a single sample in a study of early T cells in non-severe SARS-CoV-2 infection. TCRdb passed the 5' RACE reads through MiXCR, listing each CDR3 protein once. The data show about 48,000 distinct CDR3 sequences, with around 6.4% seen just once and around 7% held by the top ten. Sample: whole blood, taken at baseline. Every receptor here comes from an adult who was a healthcare worker with PCR-confirmed SARS-CoV-2 infection or an uninfected control (not recorded which). Both conserved end residues are part of each CDR3. Each record gives: clone size, J gene, V gene, D gene, CDR3 protein, CDR3 DNA. The D gene is left open where the match is weak. A clone size is listed for some rows: how often the clone was seen (once, few, many), or a class if it is expanded.

>many|TRBJ1-2|TRBV28|-
CASSPPRLNYGYTF
TGTGCCAGCAGTCCACCGCGACTTAACTATGGCTACACCTTC
>many|TRBJ1-2|TRBV3-1|-
CASSPGYLSDGYTF
TGTGCCAGCAGCCCCGGGTACCTTTCGGATGGCTACACCTTC
>many|TRBJ2-6|TRBV20-1|-
CSARPEGVLRSGANVLTF
TGCAGTGCTAGACCCGAGGGGGTATTGCGCTCTGGGGCCAACGTCCTGACTTTC
>many|TRBJ1-6|TRBV25-1|TRBD1
CASSELTGNSPLHF
TGTGCCAGCAGTGAGCTGACAGGGAATTCACCCCTCCACTTT
>many|TRBJ1-5|TRBV18|-
CASSTEQQPQHF
TGTGCCAGCTCCACGGAACAACAGCCCCAGCATTTT
>-|TRBJ2-1|TRBV6-2/TRBV6-3|-
CASSRTVDNEQFF
TGTGCCAGCAGTCGGACTGTGGACAATGAGCAGTTCTTC
>few|TRBJ2-3|TRBV11-2|-
CASSLDYRTDTQYF
TGTGCCAGCAGCTTAGATTACAGGACCGATACGCAGTATTTT
>many|TRBJ1-3|TRBV7-9|-
CASSLSLARLADTIYF
TGTGCCAGCAGCTTATCCCTGGCACGATTAGCGGACACCATATATTTT
>few|TRBJ2-5|TRBV20-1|TRBD2
CSGKGLAGVGETQYF
TGCAGTGGAAAGGGACTAGCGGGAGTCGGGGAGACCCAGTACTTC
>-|TRBJ2-3|TRBV5-1|-
CASSLVGVTGYTQYF
TGCGCCAGCAGCCTGGTAGGGGTCACGGGATATACGCAGTATTTT
>many|TRBJ2-3|TRBV7-2|TRBD2
CASSRTSGKTDTQYF
TGTGCCAGCAGCAGGACTAGCGGGAAGACAGATACGCAGTATTTT
>many|TRBJ2-5|TRBV11-2|TRBD1
CASSLARQGYQETQYF
TGTGCCAGCAGCTTAGCTCGACAGGGCTACCAAGAGACCCAGTACTTC
>-|TRBJ1-1|TRBV11-2|TRBD1
CASSFTGGPNTEAFF
TGTGCCAGCAGCTTTACAGGGGGCCCGAACACTGAAGCTTTCTTT
>many|TRBJ2-5|TRBV19|-
CASSEGRQETQYF
TGTGCCAGTAGTGAGGGTAGGCAAGAGACCCAGTACTTC
>-|TRBJ2-5|TRBV7-8|TRBD2
CASGTGRDETQYF
TGTGCCAGCGGCACCGGGAGGGATGAGACCCAGTACTTC
>many|TRBJ2-4|TRBV7-8|-
CASSLFEKGRNIQYF
TGTGCCAGCAGCTTATTCGAAAAGGGTAGAAACATTCAGTACTTC
>few|TRBJ2-5|TRBV3-1|-
CASSQGPGKETQYF
TGTGCCAGCAGCCAAGGTCCGGGGAAAGAGACCCAGTACTTC
>few|TRBJ2-4|TRBV12-3/TRBV12-4|TRBD1
CASSLAGQVMWGIQYF
TGTGCCAGCAGTTTAGCGGGACAGGTGATGTGGGGCATTCAGTACTTC
>-|TRBJ2-1|TRBV20-1|TRBD2
CSAETSGGNYNEQFF
TGCAGTGCAGAGACTAGCGGAGGAAACTACAATGAGCAGTTCTTC
>-|TRBJ2-1|TRBV11-3|-
CASSYLGDNEQFF
TGTGCCAGCAGCTACCTGGGGGACAATGAGCAGTTCTTC
>once|TRBJ2-7|TRBV4-1|TRBD1
CASSQAGQGGDERYF
TGCGCCAGCAGCCAAGCGGGACAGGGGGGCGACGAGCGGTACTTC
>few|TRBJ2-5|TRBV28|-
CASKQGGETQYF
TGTGCCAGCAAACAGGGTGGAGAGACCCAGTACTTC